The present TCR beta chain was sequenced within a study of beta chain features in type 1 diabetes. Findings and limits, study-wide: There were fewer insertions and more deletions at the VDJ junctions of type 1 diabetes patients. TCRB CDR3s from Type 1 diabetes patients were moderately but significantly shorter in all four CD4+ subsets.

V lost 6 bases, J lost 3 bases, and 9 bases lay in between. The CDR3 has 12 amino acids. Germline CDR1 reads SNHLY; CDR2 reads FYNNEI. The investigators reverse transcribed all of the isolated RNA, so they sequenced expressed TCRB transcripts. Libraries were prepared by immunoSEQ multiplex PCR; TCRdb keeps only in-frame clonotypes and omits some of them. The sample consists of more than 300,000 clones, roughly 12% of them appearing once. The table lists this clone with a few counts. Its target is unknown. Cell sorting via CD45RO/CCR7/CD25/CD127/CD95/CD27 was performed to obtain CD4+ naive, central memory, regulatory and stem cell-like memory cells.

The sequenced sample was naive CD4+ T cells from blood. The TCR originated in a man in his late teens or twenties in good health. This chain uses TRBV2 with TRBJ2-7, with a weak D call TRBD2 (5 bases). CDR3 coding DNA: TGTGCCAGCAGCCCTCGGGGCTACGAGCAGTACTTC. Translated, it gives CASSPRGYEQYF. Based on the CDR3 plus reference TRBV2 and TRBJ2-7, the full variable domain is EPEVTQTPSHQVTQMGQEVILRCVPISNHLYFYWYRQILGQKVEFLVSFYNNEISEKSEIFDDQFSVERPDGSNFTLKIRSTKLEDSAMYFCASSPRGYEQYFGPGTRLTVT.